The 32 T cell receptor beta chains below were found in one sample sequenced in a study of T cell changes during pregnancy in multiple sclerosis. TCRdb keeps only in-frame clones here, not all; method: immunoSEQ multiplex PCR. The data show 50,000 or so clones, 80% to 95% seen once. The source was CD4+ T cells from peripheral blood mononuclear cells, collected in the second trimester of pregnancy. These receptors were obtained from a female donor with multiple sclerosis, enrolled in a pregnancy study.

The rearrangement joins TRBV7-9 to TRBJ1-1, with 7 positions matching TRBD1. This CDR3 comprises 12 residues. Trimming cost V 5 bases and J 8 bases; bases outside gene matches: 5. Looked up from germline, CDR1 is SEHNR and CDR2 is FQNEAQ (reference sequence). This CDR3 reads CASSPTGREAFF. Here the CDR3 DNA reads TGTGCCAGCAGCCCGACAGGGAGAGAAGCTTTCTTT.

A single count supports this clone. The chain links TRBV4-1 to TRBJ1-1; the D gene is possibly TRBD1 (6 bases). This CDR3 is built from 16 residues. Germline values: CDR1 MGHRA, CDR2 YSYEKL. Trimming removed 1 base at V and 10 bases at J, with 22 bases between. The CDR3 region has the DNA TGCGCCAGCAGCCAAGTAGGATTCGGGGGGGAAGGGGGAGCTTTCTTT. Protein: CASSQVGFGGEGGAFF.

In regard to this clone: The germline gene is not matched at one end of the junction; a read error may be the cause. The CDR3 loop is CASSPSPRGTPEETQYF. For the CDR3, the DNA is TGTGCTAGCAGCCCGAGCCCGCGGGGGACACCAGAAGAGACCCAGTACTTC. The gene calls are TRBV7-7 and TRBJ2-5, with D possibly TRBD2 on 7 matching bases. The CDR3 has 17 amino acids. Germline CDR1 SSHAT, CDR2 FNYEAQ (reference sequence).

The chain uses TRBV5-1 and TRBJ1-4; 7 bases fit TRBD1. The CDR3 runs to 16 residues. Unmatched junction bases numbered 10, after V lost 0 bases and J lost 8 bases. Per germline, CDR1 SGHRS and CDR2 YFSETQ. The CDR3 sequence is CASSLEGDRGYEKLFF. CDR3 nucleotides: TGCGCCAGCAGCTTGGAGGGGGACAGAGGGTACGAAAAACTGTTTTTT.

V gene TRBV2 combines with J gene TRBJ2-7, with D perhaps matching TRBD1 (6 bases). Trimming took off 9 bases at V and 1 base at J, with 10 bases between the two ends. This CDR3 has 12 residues. Germline values: CDR1 SNHLY, CDR2 FYNNEI. CDR3 sequence reads: CARGTPSYEQYF. CDR3 DNA: TGTGCCAGAGGGACACCGTCCTACGAGCAGTACTTC.

This chain uses TRBV6-5 with TRBJ1-2; a weak D match, TRBD1 (6 bases). CDR3 size: 13 residues. V shed 6 bases and J shed 7 bases, with 15 bases lying between them. The germline gives CDR1 MNHEY, CDR2 SVGAGI. CDR3 nucleotides: TGTGCCAGCAGACAGGGATCATCCTCTGGCTACACCTTC. It codes for CASRQGSSSGYTF.

The chain recombines TRBV7-3 with TRBJ2-5, with 10 bases aligning to TRBD2. The J call may be mistaken, given a closer DNA end match to TRBJ2-7. The CDR3 loop spans 15 amino acids. The germline V gene encodes CDR1 SGHTA and CDR2 FQGTGA. This CDR3 is CASSNSGGFSYEQYF. The CDR3 bases are TGTGCCAGCAGCAATAGCGGGGGGTTCTCCTACGAGCAGTACTTC.

V is TRBV7-8 and J is TRBJ1-2; a weak D match, TRBD1 (5 bases). CDR3 length: 15 residues. Germline CDR1 and CDR2: SGHVS and FQNEAQ. V was shortened by 1 base and J by 4 bases, with 13 bases between the two germline ends. Here the CDR3 DNA reads TGTGCCAGCAGCTTAGAAGCGCAGGGCAGCTATGGCTACACCTTC. This sequence encodes CASSLEAQGSYGYTF.

The chain uses TRBV5-1 and TRBJ2-6; D remains unclear. The V and J ends lost 4 bases and 0 bases respectively, with 5 bases between them. CDR1 is SGHRS and CDR2 is YFSETQ in the germline V gene. The CDR3 runs to 14 residues. CDR3 nucleotide sequence: TGCGCCAGCAGCGGAGTCTCTGGGGCCAACGTCCTGACTTTC. Protein sequence: CASSGVSGANVLTF.

The chain recombines TRBV6-5 with TRBJ1-1, with D possibly being TRBD1 (6 bases). The germline V and J ends were trimmed by 0 bases and 9 bases, with 8 bases remaining between them. The CDR3 runs 12 residues. Looked up from germline, CDR1 is MNHEY and CDR2 is SVGAGI. In DNA, the CDR3 is TGTGCCAGCAGTTACTCAGGACAGAAAGCTTTCTTT. This codes for CASSYSGQKAFF.

The CDR3 DNA follows: TGTGCCAGCAGCGCACTAGACAGGTTCTCCTACGAGCAGTACTTC. It codes for CASSALDRFSYEQYF. The chain couples TRBV9 to TRBJ2-7, with D maybe TRBD1 (6 bases). Between the trimmed V and J ends, which lost 3 bases and 0 bases, there was a span of 13 bases. The CDR3 has 15 amino acids. Germline CDR1 is SGDLS and CDR2 is YYNGEE.

The chain combines TRBV28 with TRBJ1-1; TRBD1 matches at 10 bases. V gave up 4 bases and J gave up 1 base; unmatched junction bases: 18. The CDR3 is made up of 20 amino acids. CDR1 is MDHEN and CDR2 is SYDVKM in the germline V gene. CDR3 nucleotides: TGTGCCAGCAGTTCTATGCGATCCGACAGGGGGCTGCTAGAGAACACTGAAGCTTTCTTT. Protein product: CASSSMRSDRGLLENTEAFF.

This clone was detected once. This chain links TRBV7-6 with TRBJ1-3; D gene uncertain. The V and J ends lost 7 bases and 2 bases respectively, with 18 bases between them. Per the germline V gene, CDR1 is SGHVS and CDR2 is FNYEAQ. The CDR3 is made up of 16 amino acids. The CDR3 nucleotides read TGTGCCAGCACCCCCGGAGGACTCCTCCCTGGAAACACCATATATTTT. Its translation: CASTPGGLLPGNTIYF.

The J gene is TRBJ1-1, the V gene TRBV6-1, with D uncertain. CDR1 and CDR2 from the germline V gene are MNHNS and SASEGT. The V end lost 6 bases, the J end lost 4 bases, and 18 bases lay between the germline ends. The CDR3 has 15 amino acids. This CDR3 reads CASRPHQGSGTEAFF. DNA for the CDR3: TGTGCCAGCAGGCCTCACCAAGGATCGGGCACTGAAGCTTTCTTT.

This chain connects TRBV11-2 to TRBJ2-7; 8 bases align to TRBD1. The junction had 7 bases not matched to a gene; V was cut back by 3 bases and J by 0 bases. The germline V gene has CDR1 SGHAT and CDR2 FQNNGV. The CDR3 length is 16 residues. The CDR3 spells CASSFRTGTSSYEQYF. The CDR3 DNA reads as TGTGCCAGCAGCTTTAGGACAGGGACCAGCTCCTACGAGCAGTACTTC.

The chain recombines TRBV15 with TRBJ1-4; D is ambiguous. Trimming shortened V by 8 bases and J by 1 base, and 8 bases separated the two germline ends. CDR1 and CDR2 (germline): LNHNV, YYDKDF (reference sequence). The CDR3 covers 13 residues. The CDR3 spells CATESRTNEKLFF. The CDR3 bases are TGTGCCACCGAGAGTAGAACTAATGAAAAACTGTTTTTT.

This clone was seen a single time. The chain recombines TRBV6-1 with TRBJ1-2; unclear D gene. Germline values: CDR1 MNHNS, CDR2 SASEGT. The CDR3 is 14 amino acids. V lost 4 bases, J lost 6 bases, and 15 bases lay in between. CDR3 nucleotides: TGTGCCAGCAGTGCCCGCAGTAATCTTAATGGCTACACCTTC. It translates to CASSARSNLNGYTF.

The chain recombines TRBV4-1 with TRBJ2-5; 7 bases agree with TRBD1. CDR1 and CDR2 from the germline V gene are MGHRA and YSYEKL. The CDR3 consists of 14 residues. V lost 2 bases to trimming and J lost 1 base; unmatched junction nucleotides: 1. The CDR3 DNA follows: TGCGCCAGCAGCCAAAGGGACAGCCAAGAGACCCAGTACTTC. Protein sequence: CASSQRDSQETQYF.

The chain links TRBV30 to TRBJ2-4; possibly TRBD2 for D (6 bases). The CDR3 covers 17 residues. Trimming pared 7 bases from V and 12 bases from J, leaving 34 bases between. Germline CDR1 reads GTSNPN; CDR2 reads SVGIG (reference sequence). The DNA for the CDR3 is TGTGCCTTAACTCTCCGGGAGTCAAACACGGCGTCCCCCGCTCAGTACTTC. Translation: CALTLRESNTASPAQYF.

The rearrangement joins TRBV7-6 to TRBJ1-5; TRBD1 matches at 7 bases. This CDR3 spans 17 amino acids. Trimming cost V 5 bases and J 1 base; bases outside gene matches: 11. Per germline, CDR1 SGHVS and CDR2 FNYEAQ. CDR3 in amino acids: CASSLYGTETSNQPQHF. CDR3 coding DNA: TGTGCCAGCAGCCTATACGGGACAGAAACCAGCAATCAGCCCCAGCATTTT. The whole variable domain, remainder taken from reference TRBV7-6 and TRBJ1-5, is GAGVSQSPRYKVTKRGQDVALRCDPISGHVSLYWYRQALGQGPEFLTYFNYEAQQDKSGLPNDRFSAERPEGSISTLTIQRTEQRDSAMYRCASSLYGTETSNQPQHFGDGTRLSIL.

The chain recombines TRBV7-9 with TRBJ1-2; the match to TRBD1 covers 7 bases. The CDR3 sequence is 16 residues long. With V trimmed by 1 base and J by 4 bases, 9 bases remained unmatched. Germline V gene data show CDR1 as SEHNR and CDR2 as FQNEAQ (reference sequence). CDR3 nucleotides: TGTGCCAGCAGCTTAGTGGTAGGGGGCGCGGGCTATGGCTACACCTTC. This codes for CASSLVVGGAGYGYTF.

The chain is built from TRBV19 and TRBJ2-5; TRBD2 matches at 9 bases. Germline CDR1 and CDR2: LNHDA and SQIVND (reference sequence). V shed 5 bases, J shed 10 bases, and the junction held 8 bases outside the gene matches. This CDR3 region has 13 residues. CDR3: CASSAGNSGGQYF. CDR3 DNA sequence: TGTGCCAGTAGTGCAGGAAATAGCGGGGGCCAGTACTTC.

The V and J genes are TRBV20-1 and TRBJ1-1; no clear D gene. CDR3 length equals 11 residues. V was cut by 5 bases and J by 4 bases, with 8 bases left in between. The germline gives CDR1 DFQATT, CDR2 SNEGSKA (reference sequence). CDR3 in amino acids: CSAPVITEAFF. As DNA, the CDR3 is TGCAGTGCTCCAGTGATCACTGAAGCTTTCTTT.

This clone appeared a few times. The chain carries TRBV5-1 and TRBJ2-1, with 10 bases lining up with TRBD2. The V segment lost 2 bases and the J segment 0 bases; nucleotides outside the gene matches: 2. The CDR3 is 16 residues long. Germline CDR1 SGHRS, CDR2 YFSETQ. The CDR3 here is CASSFSGGSSYNEQFF. For the CDR3, the DNA is TGCGCCAGCAGCTTTAGCGGGGGGAGCTCCTACAATGAGCAGTTCTTC.

The V and J genes are TRBV6-5 and TRBJ1-2; no reliable D call. This CDR3 has 13 amino acids. Trimming pared 6 bases from V and 2 bases from J, leaving 10 bases between. Per the germline V gene, CDR1 is MNHEY and CDR2 is SVGAGI. The CDR3 here is CASRQTVNYGYTF. The CDR3 coding sequence is TGTGCCAGCAGACAAACAGTCAACTATGGCTACACCTTC.

The V and J genes are TRBV10-3 and TRBJ1-5; D gene ambiguous. There are 16 residues in the CDR3. CDR1 is ENHRY, CDR2 SYGVKD, per germline. Trimming cost V 0 bases and J 0 bases, with 9 bases left between them. The CDR3, as DNA: TGTGCCATCAGTGAGTCCAGGCAGTATAGCAATCAGCCCCAGCATTTT. Translating gives CAISESRQYSNQPQHF.

The chain combines TRBV19 with TRBJ1-1, with a tentative D call TRBD1 (6 bases). CDR1 and CDR2 (germline): LNHDA, SQIVND (reference sequence). Trimming stripped 3 bases from V and 4 bases from J, with 18 bases between. There are 16 residues in the CDR3. CDR3: CASSMLGRGAVTEAFF. In DNA, the CDR3 is TGTGCCAGTAGTATGCTGGGGCGGGGGGCGGTCACTGAAGCTTTCTTT.

The sample holds one count of this clone. The chain combines TRBV18 with TRBJ1-6; unclear D gene. This CDR3 spans 22 amino acids. The germline V and J ends were trimmed by 2 bases and 5 bases, with 31 bases remaining between them. Germline assignment: CDR1 KGHSH and CDR2 LQKENI. CDR3 protein: CASSPARERDTLLGLDNSPLHF. The CDR3 nucleotides are TGTGCCAGCTCACCAGCCCGGGAAAGGGATACTTTGTTGGGGTTGGATAATTCACCCCTCCACTTT.

This chain connects TRBV28 to TRBJ1-1, with a possible D match to TRBD1 (6 bases). Germline values: CDR1 MDHEN, CDR2 SYDVKM. The CDR3 consists of 18 residues. Trimming removed 2 bases from V and 0 bases from J, with 19 bases in between. The CDR3 sequence is CASSLVRGGTAMNTEAFF. For the CDR3, the DNA is TGTGCCAGCAGTTTAGTTAGAGGGGGAACGGCCATGAACACTGAAGCTTTCTTT.

V and J are TRBV18 and TRBJ2-1; tentatively, D is TRBD1 (5 bases). V was pared by 5 bases and J by 7 bases, with 9 bases between. Germline V gene sequence: CDR1 KGHSH, CDR2 LQKENI. The CDR3 is made up of 12 amino acids. Here the CDR3 reads CASSVNRNEQFF. As DNA, the CDR3 is TGTGCCAGCTCAGTCAACAGGAATGAGCAGTTCTTC.

J is TRBJ1-2 and V is TRBV7-3; 7 positions match TRBD1. The CDR3 has 17 amino acids. Per the germline V gene, CDR1 is SGHTA and CDR2 is FQGTGA. J gave up 4 bases and V 2 bases, and 13 bases lay outside the gene matches. CDR3 in amino acids: CASSLCSGGECTYGYTF. The CDR3 DNA reads as TGTGCCAGCAGCTTATGCTCAGGGGGAGAGTGTACCTATGGCTACACCTTC.

This chain joins TRBV7-9 and TRBJ1-4; D may be TRBD1 (5 bases). Germline-derived CDR1 and CDR2 are SEHNR and FQNEAQ (reference sequence). There are 16 residues in the CDR3. Deletions cut 2 bases from V and 0 bases from J, with 10 bases between. The CDR3 spells CASSLSSGATNEKLFF. The CDR3 DNA is TGTGCCAGCAGCTTAAGTTCGGGGGCAACTAATGAAAAACTGTTTTTT. The full variable domain, rest sourced from reference TRBV7-9 and TRBJ1-4, is DTGVSQNPRHKITKRGQNVTFRCDPISEHNRLYWYRQTLGQGPEFLTYFQNEAQLEKSRLLSDRFSAERPKGSFSTLEIQRTEQGDSAMYLCASSLSSGATNEKLFFGSGTQLSVL.